A selection of T cell receptor beta chains follows, all from one sample in a study of beta chain features in type 1 diabetes. Measured with immunoSEQ multiplex PCR; TCRdb has only the in-frame clones, and not every one. This sample has some 640,000 clones; around 15% occur once, and the top ten carry approximately 0.043%. Sequencing input: naive CD4+ T cells from blood. The receptors were sampled from a young man with type 1 diabetes. Both conserved end residues are part of each CDR3. D genes are given only for firm matches. Expanded clones are given a class, and other clones once, few, many or no size at all.

D,J,length,V,size,DNA,CDR3
.,TRBJ2-7,13,TRBV10-3,few,TGTGCCATCAGTGGACAGGCGGGATACGAGCAGTACTTC,CAISGQAGYEQYF
TRBD1,TRBJ1-5,18,TRBV4-1,few,TGCGCCAGCAGCCAGGCCTACAGGGGGCTTTATAGCAATCAGCCCCAGCATTTT,CASSQAYRGLYSNQPQHF
.,TRBJ2-4,15,TRBV30,.,TGTGCCTGGAACGGGCCCCTGGACCCTAAAAACATTCAGTACTTC,CAWNGPLDPKNIQYF
.,TRBJ2-3,14,TRBV11-3,.,TGTGCCAGCAGCTCGGTGAGGGGGACGGATACGCAGTATTTT,CASSSVRGTDTQYF
.,TRBJ1-1,14,TRBV30,.,TGTGCCTGGAGAATTAGGGTGGGCAACACTGAAGCTTTCTTT,CAWRIRVGNTEAFF
TRBD1,TRBJ1-2,16,TRBV28,.,TGTGCCAGCACCTCACCCCCCGGGACAGGGGGCGATGGCTACACCTTC,CASTSPPGTGGDGYTF
TRBD2,TRBJ2-7,15,TRBV6-5,.,TGTGCCAGCAGTTACTCGACTAGCGGGAGAGGCGAGCAGTACTTC,CASSYSTSGRGEQYF
TRBD2,TRBJ2-1,17,TRBV4-1,.,TGCGCCAGCAGCCAAAAAGGAAGCGGGACGAGCTACAATGAGCAGTTCTTC,CASSQKGSGTSYNEQFF
TRBD1,TRBJ1-2,18,TRBV7-3,.,TGTGCCAGCAGCTTAACAGCGGTTCGGACAGGCCTTCTACATGGCTACACCTTC,CASSLTAVRTGLLHGYTF
.,TRBJ1-1,14,TRBV9,.,TGTGCCAGCAGCGTAGAAAGTTCGGGCACTGAAGCTTTCTTT,CASSVESSGTEAFF
.,TRBJ1-3,15,TRBV9,.,TGTGCCAGCAGCGCCCCGGACAAGGCCTCGATGACCATATATTTT,CASSAPDKASMTIYF
TRBD2,TRBJ2-5,13,TRBV9,.,TGTGCCAGCAGCTCCCGGGGGGGAGAGACCCAGTACTTC,CASSSRGGETQYF
TRBD2,TRBJ2-1,15,TRBV14,few,TGTGCCAGCAGCCTAGCGGGAGCGGCCTACAATGAGCAGTTCTTC,CASSLAGAAYNEQFF
.,TRBJ2-5,13,TRBV5-6,few,TGTGCCAGCAGCCGGGCGTTTCAAGAGACCCAGTACTTC,CASSRAFQETQYF
.,TRBJ2-7,15,TRBV7-3,.,TGTGCCAGCAGCTTAACTCTAGCACCTGACTACGAGCAGTACTTC,CASSLTLAPDYEQYF
TRBD2,TRBJ2-7,11,TRBV29-1,few,TGCAGCGCCCTGGGGGGGAACGAGCAGTACTTC,CSALGGNEQYF
.,TRBJ2-2,15,TRBV6-5,few,TGTGCCAGCAGTTATTCGAGGATTCTAACCGGGGAGCTGTTTTTT,CASSYSRILTGELFF
TRBD2,TRBJ2-3,17,TRBV7-6,.,TGTGCCAGCAGCGAGTCCCAGCGGGGGGCCCGCACAGATACGCAGTATTTT,CASSESQRGARTDTQYF
TRBD2,TRBJ2-3,16,TRBV5-4,.,TGTGCCAGCAGCTTGGTTAGCGGGGGGGTTGTAGATACGCAGTATTTT,CASSLVSGGVVDTQYF
TRBD2,TRBJ2-1,15,TRBV7-2,.,TGTGCCAGCAGCCCCGGGATCTGGCGGGGGAATGAGCAGTTCTTC,CASSPGIWRGNEQFF
TRBD2,TRBJ2-1,18,TRBV4-3,.,TGCGCCAGCAGCCAAGATCCTAGCGGGGGGGCTGGATACAATGAGCAGTTCTTC,CASSQDPSGGAGYNEQFF
TRBD1,TRBJ2-1,13,TRBV18,few,TGTGCCAGCTCAGGGGACAGGAGCAATGAGCAGTTCTTC,CASSGDRSNEQFF
.,TRBJ1-5,14,TRBV7-2,.,TGTGCCAGCAGCCCGAGGGGGGGTGACGGGCCCCAGCATTTT,CASSPRGGDGPQHF
.,TRBJ1-3,14,TRBV30,.,TGTGCCTACTCCTTCGGATCCTCTGGAAACACCATATATTTT,CAYSFGSSGNTIYF
.,TRBJ2-1,17,TRBV27,few,TGTGCCAGCAGTATCTCCTTGGACAGCCGCTCCTACAATGAGCAGTTCTTC,CASSISLDSRSYNEQFF
.,TRBJ1-5,13,TRBV2,few,TGTGCCAGCAGGGGGGATAGCAATCAGCCCCAGCATTTT,CASRGDSNQPQHF
TRBD1,TRBJ2-7,14,TRBV18,few,TGTGCCAGCTCACCGGGACAGGGGGCCGACGAGCAGTACTTC,CASSPGQGADEQYF
.,TRBJ2-1,11,TRBV20-1,.,TGCAGTGCTCGTAGGGGGGATGAGCAGTTCTTC,CSARRGDEQFF
TRBD2,TRBJ2-4,15,TRBV7-2,.,TGTGCCAGCAGCTACCGGACTAGCATCAAAAACATTCAGTACTTC,CASSYRTSIKNIQYF
.,TRBJ2-5,11,TRBV10-3,few,TGTGCCATCAGTGAGAAGGAGACCCAGTACTTC,CAISEKETQYF
TRBD2,TRBJ2-7,15,TRBV9,.,TGTGCCAGCAGCGTAGAGGGTAGCGGGAGCTACGAGCAGTACTTC,CASSVEGSGSYEQYF
.,TRBJ2-5,11,TRBV6-5,few,TGTGCCAGCACAACGTCAGAGACCCAGTACTTC,CASTTSETQYF
TRBD1,TRBJ1-2,15,TRBV11-2,few,TGTGCCAGCAGCTTAGCCAGGACAGGGAACTATGGCTACACCTTC,CASSLARTGNYGYTF
TRBD2,TRBJ2-7,14,TRBV5-1,.,TGCGCCAGCAGACCGCAGACTAGCGAAGTCGAGCAGTACTTC,CASRPQTSEVEQYF
.,TRBJ2-2,14,TRBV29-1,few,TGCAGCGTTGTTGGCAGCCTGAACACCGGGGAGCTGTTTTTT,CSVVGSLNTGELFF
.,TRBJ2-1,14,TRBV6-5,.,TGTGCCAGCAGTTACAAGAGCTCCTACAATGAGCAGTTCTTC,CASSYKSSYNEQFF
.,TRBJ2-1,11,TRBV7-2,.,TGTGCCGGAACCTACTACAATGAGCAGTTCTTC,CAGTYYNEQFF
TRBD2,TRBJ2-1,16,TRBV9,few,TGTGCCAGTGGGACTAGCGGGGGGCCATCCTACAATGAGCAGTTCTTC,CASGTSGGPSYNEQFF
TRBD1,TRBJ2-7,15,TRBV19,.,TGTGCCAGTAAAAGGACAGGGACCTTCTCCTACGAGCAGTACTTC,CASKRTGTFSYEQYF
TRBD2,TRBJ2-1,18,TRBV27,few,TGTGCCAGCAGTGGCCGACTGAGCGGGAGGAGCTCCTACAATGAGCAGTTCTTC,CASSGRLSGRSSYNEQFF
.,TRBJ2-2,14,TRBV5-1,.,TGCGCCAGCAGTTCCGGGACCAACACCGGGGAGCTGTTTTTT,CASSSGTNTGELFF
.,TRBJ1-4,15,TRBV5-1,few,TGCGCCAGCAGCTTGCGGGGCGCGACTAATGAAAAACTGTTTTTT,CASSLRGATNEKLFF